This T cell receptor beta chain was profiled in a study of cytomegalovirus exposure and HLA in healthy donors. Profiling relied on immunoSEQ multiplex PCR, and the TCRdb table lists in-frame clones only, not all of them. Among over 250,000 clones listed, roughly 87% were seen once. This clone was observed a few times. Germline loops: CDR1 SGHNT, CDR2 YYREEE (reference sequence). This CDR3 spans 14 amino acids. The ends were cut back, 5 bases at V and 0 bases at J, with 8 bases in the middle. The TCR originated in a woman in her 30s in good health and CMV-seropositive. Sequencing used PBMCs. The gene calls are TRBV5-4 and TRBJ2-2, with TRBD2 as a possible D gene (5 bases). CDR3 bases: TGTGCCAGCAGGTCCGGGACGAACACCGGGGAGCTGTTTTTT. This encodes CASRSGTNTGELFF.